The source of this TCR beta chain is a study of OX40 agonist ivuxolimab in advanced cancers. At the level of the study: Melanoma, hepatocellular carcinoma, head and neck or renal cell cancer occurred in dose-escalation patients. Earlier treatment with anti-PD-1, anti-PD-L1 or anti-CTLA-4 was permitted, and 35% to 40% had received some. Broader study findings: More expanded clones were found, on average, in CD8+ than in CD4+ T cells.

Concerning this clone: No antigen is known for it.

Libraries were prepared by immunoSEQ multiplex PCR; TCRdb keeps only in-frame clonotypes and omits some of them. The profile shows about 64,000 clones, less than 90% of them singletons. Specimen: CD4+ or CD8+ T cells sorted from blood, collected in a trial of the OX40 agonist ivuxolimab. This receptor was identified in an adult with an advanced solid tumor such as melanoma, head and neck, liver or kidney cancer.

CDR3 bases: TGTGCCAGCAGTTACTACCGAAATGGCAATCAGCCCCAGCATTTT. Its translation is CASSYYRNGNQPQHF. J is TRBJ1-5 and V is TRBV6-6; the D is unclear. Trimming stripped 1 base from V and 2 bases from J, with 9 bases between. This CDR3 spans 15 amino acids. CDR1 and CDR2 (germline): MNHNY, SVGAGI (reference sequence).